A single sample gave rise to the 30 T cell receptor beta chains below, sequenced in a study of metastatic and nonmetastatic thyroid tumors (TCRdb year 2020). The library came from PCR. Instrument on record: Illumina HiSeq 4000. TCRdb redid the processing of the public reads, applying fastp at Q25 and MiXCR, and retained in-frame beta chains. Across this sample there are some 16,000 clones, with roughly 24% seen only once. The ten top clones hold 22% of the sample. No patient had received any treatment before thyroid surgery. The sequencing input was tumor tissue. All receptors derive from a female donor with papillary thyroid cancer or a benign thyroid nodule (not recorded which). Some clones in this sample may be carry-over from other donors' samples.

This CDR3 is CASSSARRANEQFF. CDR3 sequence (DNA): TGCGCCAGCAGTTCGGCCCGCAGGGCCAATGAGCAGTTCTTC. The V gene is TRBV5-1, the J gene TRBJ2-1; perhaps TRBD1 as D (5 bases). The CDR3 runs to 14 residues. The ends were cut back, 5 bases at V and 6 bases at J, with 15 bases in the middle. Germline loops: CDR1 SGHRS, CDR2 YFSETQ.

CDR3 region: CASSLEEGVNYEQYF. DNA of the CDR3: TGCGCCAGCAGCTTGGAGGAGGGGGTTAACTACGAGCAGTACTTC. The V gene is TRBV5-1, the J gene TRBJ2-7; D could derive from TRBD1 or TRBD2 (6 bases each). CDR1 SGHRS and CDR2 YFSETQ come from the germline V gene. Between the trimmed V and J ends, which lost 0 bases and 3 bases, there was a span of 13 bases. The CDR3 is made up of 15 amino acids.

This clone was seen repeatedly, ten times or more. This chain uses TRBV27 with TRBJ2-6; D perhaps matches TRBD2 (7 bases). From germline, CDR1 is MNHEY and CDR2 SMNVEV (reference sequence). This CDR3 region has 17 residues. The V gene lost 5 bases and the J gene lost 3 bases, with 17 bases spanning the gap. The CDR3 bases are TGTGCCAGCAGTATCGTCGGGGGGCCGGGTGGGGCCAACGTCCTGACTTTC. Residues: CASSIVGGPGGANVLTF.

This clone was counted ten times or more. V usage is TRBV5-1 and J usage is TRBJ2-7, with D perhaps TRBD1 or TRBD2 (6 bases each). Trimming took 4 bases from V and 6 from J, leaving 17 bases between them. This CDR3 comprises 14 residues. Germline loops: CDR1 SGHRS, CDR2 YFSETQ. The CDR3 loop is CASSQGGRGGEQYF. CDR3 sequence (DNA): TGCGCCAGCAGCCAGGGAGGCAGGGGAGGCGAGCAGTACTTC.

This clone has only a few counts. V gene TRBV15 combines with J gene TRBJ1-6; TRBD1 is a possible D gene (5 bases). The CDR3 runs 17 residues. Germline lookup yields CDR1 LNHNV and CDR2 YYDKDF (reference sequence). Trimming left V 0 bases short and J 7 bases short, with 16 bases between. The CDR3 DNA reads as TGTGCCACCAGCAGAGATCGGGCAGGGATCTCGAATTCACCCCTCCACTTT. Its protein is CATSRDRAGISNSPLHF.

This clone was found a few times. The V and J genes are TRBV19 and TRBJ2-7, with D possibly being TRBD2 (5 bases). The CDR3 is 13 amino acids. The germline V gene encodes CDR1 LNHDA and CDR2 SQIVND (reference sequence). Trimming shortened V by 4 bases and J by 2 bases, and 9 bases separated the two germline ends. CDR3 region: CASSTTSAYEQYF. The DNA for the CDR3 is TGTGCCAGTAGTACAACTAGTGCCTACGAGCAGTACTTC. Supplemented by reference TRBV19 and TRBJ2-7, the full variable domain reads DGGITQSPKYLFRKEGQNVTLSCEQNLNHDAMYWYRQDPGQGLRLIYYSQIVNDFQKGDIAEGYSVSREKKESFPLTVTSAQKNPTAFYLCASSTTSAYEQYFGPGTRLTVT.

In this sample, this clone turned up many times. Other DNA sequences within the sample encode an identical CDR3. This rearrangement joins TRBV4-1 to TRBJ2-7; D gene ambiguous. V was pared by 1 base and J by 4 bases, with 2 bases between. Germline loops: CDR1 MGHRA, CDR2 YSYEKL. The CDR3 contains 11 residues. The CDR3 DNA follows: TGCGCCAGCAGCCAAGCTTACGAGCAGTACTTC. Its translation: CASSQAYEQYF.

The table lists this clone with many counts. This chain links TRBV20-1 with TRBJ1-6; no clear D. Trimming took off 0 bases at V and 0 bases at J, with 9 bases between the two ends. The germline CDR1 and CDR2 sequences are DFQATT and SNEGSKA (reference sequence). The CDR3 has 16 amino acids. The CDR3 reads CSARDEGSSYNSPLHF. The CDR3 DNA reads as TGCAGTGCTAGAGATGAAGGGAGCTCCTATAATTCACCCCTCCACTTT.

The sample holds many counts of this clone. The chain combines TRBV24-1 with TRBJ2-7; 9 nucleotides align to TRBD2. Germline CDR1 and CDR2: KGHDR and SFDVKD. V dropped 2 bases and J dropped 7; count of bases not matched to a gene: 8. The CDR3 consists of 15 residues. The CDR3 DNA reads as TGTGCCACCAGTGATTCGGATGGACTAGCGCAAGAGCAGTACTTC. It is translated as CATSDSDGLAQEQYF.

This clone was seen many times. J is TRBJ1-5 and V is TRBV12-5, with D perhaps matching TRBD1 (5 bases). Germline V gene data show CDR1 as LGHNT and CDR2 as FRNRAP. The CDR3 has 15 amino acids. Between the trimmed V and J ends, which lost 5 bases and 0 bases, there was a span of 11 bases. The CDR3 DNA sequence: TGTGCTAGTGGTCCTTCAGGGTATAGCAATCAGCCCCAGCATTTT. It specifies CASGPSGYSNQPQHF.

Worth noting for this clone: This may come from a read error, since a much larger clone is one base off. The rearrangement links TRBV28 to TRBJ1-2; possibly TRBD1 for D (5 bases). Looked up from germline, CDR1 is MDHEN and CDR2 is SYDVKM. The germline V and J ends were trimmed by 6 bases and 5 bases, with 19 bases remaining between them. The CDR3 consists of 15 residues. The CDR3 loop is CASSPTRGVKYGYTF. The CDR3 DNA reads as TGTGCCAGCAGCCCTACTCGGGGGGTGAAATATGGCTACACCTTC.

The chain has TRBV11-1 and TRBJ1-6, with TRBD1 identical over 8 bases. V gave up 5 bases and J gave up 9 bases; unmatched junction bases: 12. This CDR3 is built from 16 residues. In germline, CDR1 is SGHAT, CDR2 FQDESV (reference sequence). The CDR3 region has the DNA TGTGCCAGCAGCCGGGACAGGTCTACGGGGATTTCACCCCTCCACTTT. This encodes CASSRDRSTGISPLHF.

A remark on this clone: The junction departs from germline at one end; a sequencing error may be responsible. V and J are TRBV6-1 and TRBJ1-2; 7 nucleotides match TRBD1. This CDR3 has 16 amino acids. CDR1 and CDR2 from the germline V gene are MNHNS and SASEGT. CDR3 DNA: TGTGCCAGCAGGGAGTCTAGGGGACAGTTATGCTATTGCTACACCTTC. Translating it yields CASRESRGQLCYCYTF.

This clone was recorded a few times. V usage is TRBV6-1 and J usage is TRBJ1-2, with D maybe TRBD1 (6 bases). This CDR3 is built from 13 residues. V was cut by 10 bases and J by 0 bases, with 12 bases left in between. From germline, CDR1 is MNHNS and CDR2 SASEGT. CDR3 in amino acids: CAIVQGPNYGYTF. The CDR3 coding sequence is TGTGCCATTGTACAGGGTCCTAACTATGGCTACACCTTC.

The V and J genes are TRBV20-1 and TRBJ2-1, with 8 bases matching TRBD2. Germline lookup yields CDR1 DFQATT and CDR2 SNEGSKA (reference sequence). The CDR3 spans 14 residues. After removal of 3 bases from V and 3 bases from J, the junction contained 4 bases not matched to a gene. CDR3 sequence (DNA): TGCAGTGCTAGGACTAGCGTCGACTACAATGAGCAGTTCTTC. Protein sequence: CSARTSVDYNEQFF.

By sample fraction, this clone is medium-sized. V usage is TRBV12-5 and J usage is TRBJ2-1, with D possibly being TRBD1 or TRBD2 (5 bases each). Trimming stripped 3 bases from V and 8 bases from J, with 14 bases between. CDR1 is LGHNT and CDR2 is FRNRAP in the germline V gene. The CDR3 sequence is 14 residues long. CDR3 DNA: TGTGCTAGTGGTTTTTATGGGGGATCGGATGAGCAGTTCTTC. This gives the protein CASGFYGGSDEQFF.

This clone was found a few times. Relative to the germline gene, one junction end is altered; a read error may explain this. CDR3 in DNA: TGTGCCAGCAGTTACTCTGAGAATTCACCCCCCCACTTT. Translated, it gives CASSYSENSPPHF. The chain couples TRBV6-5 to TRBJ1-6; no definite D call. Germline V gene lookup returns CDR1 MNHEY and CDR2 SVGAGI. The CDR3 loop spans 13 amino acids.

This clone has at least ten counts. The identical CDR3 is also encoded by other nucleotide sequences in the sample. The chain combines TRBV20-1 with TRBJ1-1; D is ambiguous. In germline, CDR1 is DFQATT, CDR2 SNEGSKA (reference sequence). This CDR3 comprises 11 residues. Trimming took 3 bases from V and 0 from J, leaving 2 bases between them. The CDR3 reads CSARVNTEAFF. For the CDR3, the DNA is TGCAGTGCTAGGGTGAACACTGAAGCTTTCTTT.

This clone was seen a handful of times. J is TRBJ2-1 and V is TRBV6-5; 8 bases agree with TRBD2. The trim removed 6 bases at V and 4 bases at J, leaving 17 bases unmatched. The length of the CDR3 is 18 residues. Per the germline V gene, CDR1 is MNHEY and CDR2 is SVGAGI. CDR3 bases: TGTGCCAGCAGGGGACTGGGGTCGGGACTAGGACGGTACAATGAGCAGTTCTTC. This codes for CASRGLGSGLGRYNEQFF.

Comment on this clone: The junction shows a germline mismatch at one end, possibly a read error. The CDR3 sequence is CACSRLAGTDTQYF. In DNA form, the CDR3 reads TGCGCCTGCAGCCGACTAGCGGGAACAGATACTCAGTATTTT. The chain combines TRBV4-1 with TRBJ2-3, with 11 bases identical to TRBD2. The CDR3 runs 14 residues. Germline values: CDR1 MGHRA, CDR2 YSYEKL.

Worth noting for this clone: Mismatch with germline at one junction end may stem from a read error. This rearrangement joins TRBV14 to TRBJ2-7; D remains ambiguous. CDR1 and CDR2 from the germline V gene are SGHDN and FVKESK. The CDR3 loop spans 14 amino acids. As DNA, the CDR3 is TGTGCCATCAGCCAAGTGGCAGGAGCCTACGAGCAGTACTTC. This codes for CAISQVAGAYEQYF.

This clone was recorded a few times. The CDR3 DNA sequence: TGTGCCAGCAGTTTTTACCCCGGGGAGCTGTTTTTT. This codes for CASSFYPGELFF. V and J are TRBV12-3 or TRBV12-4 and TRBJ2-2; no clear D. This CDR3 has 12 residues. The germline V and J ends were trimmed by 3 bases and 6 bases, with 5 bases remaining between them.

In the case of this clone: A read error is possible here, since a much larger clone lies one base away. The chain couples TRBV29-1 to TRBJ2-7, with D unclear. V lost 8 bases, J lost 7 bases, and 15 bases lay in between. The CDR3 spans 11 residues. Germline CDR1 is SQVTM and CDR2 is ANQGSEA. CDR3 loop: CSSRRTEEQYF. The CDR3 DNA follows: TGCAGCTCCCGCCGCACGGAAGAGCAGTACTTC.

Points on this clone: The junction departs from the called germline gene at one end, perhaps through a read error. J is TRBJ1-5 and V is TRBV11-2; the D is unclear. Germline CDR1 is SGHAT and CDR2 is FQNNGV. This CDR3 has 14 amino acids. The CDR3 loop is CASSDTRSNRPQHF. CDR3 sequence (DNA): TGTGCAAGCAGCGACACCCGTAGCAATCGGCCCCAGCATTTT.

This chain connects TRBV11-3 to TRBJ2-3, with D possibly TRBD2 on 5 matching bases. CDR1 is SGHNT, CDR2 YENEEA, per germline. The V end lost 4 bases, the J end lost 2 bases, and 10 bases lay between the germline ends. The CDR3 covers 14 residues. The CDR3 nucleotides are TGTGCCAGCAGCTCTAACGGGAACACAGATACGCAGTATTTT. This translates into CASSSNGNTDTQYF.

This clone was observed at least ten times. This CDR3 is CASRRGGPSYEQYF. CDR3 bases: TGTGCCAGCCGCAGAGGGGGACCCTCCTACGAGCAGTACTTC. The genes are TRBV2 and TRBJ2-7, with D possibly being TRBD1 (6 bases). The V end lost 8 bases, the J end lost 0 bases, and 14 bases lay between the germline ends. The CDR3 extends over 14 amino acids. Per germline, CDR1 SNHLY and CDR2 FYNNEI.

There are many counts of this clone. Other nucleotide sequences in the sample specify the same CDR3. V gene TRBV6-1 combines with J gene TRBJ2-7; TRBD2 aligns across 8 bases. V lost 7 bases to trimming and J lost 2 bases; unmatched junction nucleotides: 7. CDR1 is MNHNS and CDR2 is SASEGT in the germline V gene. The CDR3 loop spans 14 amino acids. The CDR3 here is CASKGSGGPYEQYF. Written as DNA, the CDR3 is TGTGCCAGCAAGGGTTCGGGAGGGCCCTACGAGCAGTACTTC.

The chain combines TRBV6-1 with TRBJ1-1; the D gene is possibly TRBD1 (6 bases). The V end was cut by 7 bases, the J end by 7 bases, with 13 bases between. The CDR3 covers 12 residues. Germline V CDR1 and CDR2: MNHNS, SASEGT. This CDR3 is CASILGAGEAFF. CDR3 nucleotide sequence: TGTGCCAGCATCTTGGGGGCCGGTGAAGCTTTCTTT.

For this clone: Additional DNA sequences in this sample encode the identical CDR3. The rearrangement links TRBV20-1 to TRBJ2-7, with 8 bases that match TRBD2. CDR1 is DFQATT, CDR2 SNEGSKA, per germline (reference sequence). The V segment lost 2 bases and the J segment 2 bases; nucleotides outside the gene matches: 11. The CDR3 extends over 16 amino acids. This CDR3 reads CSARRSVGGGPYEQYF. The CDR3 DNA follows: TGCAGTGCTAGACGATCCGTGGGCGGGGGGCCCTACGAGCAGTACTTC.

This clone has a handful of counts. A clone one base away is much larger, so this may be a read error. Other DNA sequences in this specimen translate into the identical CDR3. The V and J genes are TRBV7-9 and TRBJ2-3; D ambiguous. The CDR3 length is 14 residues. Germline loops: CDR1 SEHNR, CDR2 FQNEAQ (reference sequence). The V end was cut by 8 bases, the J end by 2 bases, with 14 bases between. The CDR3 here is CASAMSSYTDTQYF. In DNA, the CDR3 is TGTGCCAGCGCTATGAGTAGTTACACAGATACGCAGTATTTT.